These 3 T cell receptor beta chains were sequenced from one sample in a study of T-cell memory formation after mild COVID-19. TCRdb ran MiXCR on the 5' RACE reads and lists one entry per CDR3 protein. The table includes more than 150,000 distinct CDR3 sequences, roughly 18% detected once. The sequencing input was PBMCs or a T cell subset sorted from them (not recorded which). The receptors shown here come from a young man who had mild COVID-19 (a few samples of this study predate the infection). Cell type and time point are not known.

This clonotype showed up just a few times. The chain has TRBV5-1 and TRBJ2-7; perhaps TRBD1 as D (6 bases). Germline V gene lookup returns CDR1 SGHRS and CDR2 YFSETQ. The CDR3 totals 13 residues. Trimming removed 4 bases from V and 2 bases from J, with 10 bases in between. The CDR3 DNA is TGCGCCAGCAGCCACAGGGACACCTACGAGCAGTACTTC. Encoded protein: CASSHRDTYEQYF.

The chain employs TRBV6-1 and TRBJ1-6; D might be TRBD1 (5 bases). The CDR3 spans 14 residues. V lost 3 bases and J 8 bases, leaving 11 bases between the germline ends. CDR1 MNHNS and CDR2 SASEGT come from the germline V gene. As DNA, the CDR3 is TGTGCCAGCAGTGACTGGGGGTCGGATTCACCCCTCCACTTT. Its translation: CASSDWGSDSPLHF.

The chain has TRBV5-6 and TRBJ2-1; 8 bases are a match to TRBD2. Looked up from germline, CDR1 is SGHDT and CDR2 is YYEEEE. V dropped 5 bases and J dropped 6; count of bases not matched to a gene: 10. There are 15 residues in the CDR3. The CDR3 DNA sequence: TGTGCCAGCAGGGAGCATGGACTAGCCCGCAATGAGCAGTTCTTC. Translation gives CASREHGLARNEQFF. The full variable domain, with the rest looked up from reference TRBV5-6 and TRBJ2-1, is DAGVTQSPTHLIKTRGQQVTLRCSPKSGHDTVSWYQQALGQGPQFIFQYYEEEERQRGNFPDRFSGHQFPNYSSELNVNALLLGDSALYLCASREHGLARNEQFFGPGTRLTVL.